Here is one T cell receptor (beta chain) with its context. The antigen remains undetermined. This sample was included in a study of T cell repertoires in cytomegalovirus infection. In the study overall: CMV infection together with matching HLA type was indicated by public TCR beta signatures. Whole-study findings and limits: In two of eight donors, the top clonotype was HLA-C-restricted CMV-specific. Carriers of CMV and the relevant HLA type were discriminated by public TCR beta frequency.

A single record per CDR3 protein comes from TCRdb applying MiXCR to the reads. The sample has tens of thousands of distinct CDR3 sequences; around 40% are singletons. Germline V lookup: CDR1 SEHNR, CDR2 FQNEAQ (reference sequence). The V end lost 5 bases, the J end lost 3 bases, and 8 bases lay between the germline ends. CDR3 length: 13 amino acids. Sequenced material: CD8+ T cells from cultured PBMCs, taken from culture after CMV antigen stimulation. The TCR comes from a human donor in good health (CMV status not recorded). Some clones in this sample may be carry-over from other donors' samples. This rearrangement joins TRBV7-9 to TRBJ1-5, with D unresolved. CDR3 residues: CASSRDANQPQHF. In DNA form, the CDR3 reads TGTGCCAGCAGCCGTGACGCCAATCAGCCCCAGCATTTT.